This T cell receptor beta chain derives from a study of T cells after yellow fever vaccination. Regarding the study as a whole: Clones that expanded after primary vaccination mostly reappeared after the booster (around 96% CD4, approximately 87% CD8). A secondary response was less intense yet reached its peak sooner, at day 5 versus 15.

This clonotype was counted at least ten times. No antigen is known for it. Germline assignment: CDR1 MNHNS and CDR2 SASEGT. Trimming removed 4 bases from V and 6 bases from J; junction bases left unmatched: 6. This CDR3 comprises 13 residues. Template switching by 5'RACE produced TCR cDNA, adding a universal primer site and UMIs. Each CDR3 protein is one row after TCRdb ran MiXCR on the 5' RACE reads. The sample carries about 130,000 distinct CDR3 sequences, more than 6% recorded once. Sequencing was performed on CD4+ T cells sorted from PBMCs, taken 9 to 10 days after the first yellow fever vaccination. The J gene is TRBJ2-7, the V gene TRBV6-1, with 7 nucleotides matching TRBD1. This TCR derives from a man between 18 and 35 years old who received the YFV17D yellow fever vaccine. CDR3 residues: CASSGQGKGEQYF. The CDR3 nucleotides read TGTGCCAGCAGTGGACAGGGAAAAGGCGAGCAGTACTTC.